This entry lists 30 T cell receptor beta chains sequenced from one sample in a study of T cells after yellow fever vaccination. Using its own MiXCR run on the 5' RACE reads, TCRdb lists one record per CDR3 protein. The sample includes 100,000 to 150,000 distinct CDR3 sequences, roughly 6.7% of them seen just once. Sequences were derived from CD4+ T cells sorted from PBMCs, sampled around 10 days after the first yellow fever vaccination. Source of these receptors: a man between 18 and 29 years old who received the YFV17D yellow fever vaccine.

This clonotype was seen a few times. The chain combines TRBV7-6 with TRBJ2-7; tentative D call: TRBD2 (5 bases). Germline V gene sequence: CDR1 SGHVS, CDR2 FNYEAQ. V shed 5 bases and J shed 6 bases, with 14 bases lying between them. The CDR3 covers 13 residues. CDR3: CASSGPGSPEQYF. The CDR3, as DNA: TGTGCCAGCAGCGGACCGGGATCACCCGAGCAGTACTTC.

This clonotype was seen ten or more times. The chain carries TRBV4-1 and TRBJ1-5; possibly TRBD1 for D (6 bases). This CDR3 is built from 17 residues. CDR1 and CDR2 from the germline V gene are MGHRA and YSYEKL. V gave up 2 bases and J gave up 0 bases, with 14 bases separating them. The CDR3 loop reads CASSQTSGVYSNQPQHF. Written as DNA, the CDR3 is TGCGCCAGCAGCCAAACCTCAGGGGTTTATAGCAATCAGCCCCAGCATTTT.

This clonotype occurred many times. The CDR3 DNA follows: TGCAGTGCTCAGCCCCAGCAGGGGAGGTCCTATGGCTACACCTTC. Translation gives CSAQPQQGRSYGYTF. The chain is built from TRBV20-1 and TRBJ1-2, with a tentative D call TRBD1 (6 bases). The CDR3 sequence is 15 residues long. Trimming took 5 bases from V and 4 from J, leaving 20 bases between them. CDR1 is DFQATT, CDR2 SNEGSKA, per germline (reference sequence).

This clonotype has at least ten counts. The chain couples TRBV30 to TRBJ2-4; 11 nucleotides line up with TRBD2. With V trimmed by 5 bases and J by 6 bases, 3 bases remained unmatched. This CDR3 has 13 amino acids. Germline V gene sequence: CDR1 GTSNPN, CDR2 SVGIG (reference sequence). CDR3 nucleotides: TGTGCCTGGGGAGGACTAGCGGGAAACATTCAGTACTTC. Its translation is CAWGGLAGNIQYF.

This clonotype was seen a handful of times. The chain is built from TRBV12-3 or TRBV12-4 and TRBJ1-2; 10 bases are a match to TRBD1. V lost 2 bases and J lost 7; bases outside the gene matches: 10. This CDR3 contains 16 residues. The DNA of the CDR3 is TGTGCCAGCAGTTTATCTGTCGTGGGACAGGGGTTTGGCTACACCTTC. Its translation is CASSLSVVGQGFGYTF.

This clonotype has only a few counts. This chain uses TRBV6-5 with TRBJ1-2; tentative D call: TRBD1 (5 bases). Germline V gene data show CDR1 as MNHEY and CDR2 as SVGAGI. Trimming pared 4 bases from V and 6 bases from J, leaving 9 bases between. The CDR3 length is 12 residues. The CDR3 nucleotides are TGTGCCAGCAGTTCGACGACAGATGGCTACACCTTC. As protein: CASSSTTDGYTF.

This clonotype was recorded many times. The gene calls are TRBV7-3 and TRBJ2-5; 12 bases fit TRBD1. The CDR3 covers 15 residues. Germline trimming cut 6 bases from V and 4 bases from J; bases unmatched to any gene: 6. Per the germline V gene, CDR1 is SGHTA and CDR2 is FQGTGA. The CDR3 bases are TGTGCCAGCAGTTCCGGGACAGGGGGCGGAGAGACCCAGTACTTC. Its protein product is CASSSGTGGGETQYF.

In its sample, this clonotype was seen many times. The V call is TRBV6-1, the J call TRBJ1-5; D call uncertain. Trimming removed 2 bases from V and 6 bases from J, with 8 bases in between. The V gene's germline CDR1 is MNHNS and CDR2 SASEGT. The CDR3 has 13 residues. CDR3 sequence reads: CASSELGFQPQHF. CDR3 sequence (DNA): TGTGCCAGCAGTGAACTTGGATTTCAGCCCCAGCATTTT.

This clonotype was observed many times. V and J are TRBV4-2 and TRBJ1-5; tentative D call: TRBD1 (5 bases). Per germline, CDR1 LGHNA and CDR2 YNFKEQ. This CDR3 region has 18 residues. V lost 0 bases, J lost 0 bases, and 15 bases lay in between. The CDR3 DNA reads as TGTGCCAGCAGCCAAGATGGGTTCTCCCAGGGTAGCAATCAGCCCCAGCATTTT. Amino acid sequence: CASSQDGFSQGSNQPQHF.

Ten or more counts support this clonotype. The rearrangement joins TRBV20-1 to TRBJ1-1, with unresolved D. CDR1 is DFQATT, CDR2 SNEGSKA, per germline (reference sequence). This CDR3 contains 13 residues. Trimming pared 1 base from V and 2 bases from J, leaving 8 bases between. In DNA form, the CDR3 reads TGCAGTGCTAGAGGCAGAAGTAACACTGAAGCTTTCTTT. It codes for CSARGRSNTEAFF.

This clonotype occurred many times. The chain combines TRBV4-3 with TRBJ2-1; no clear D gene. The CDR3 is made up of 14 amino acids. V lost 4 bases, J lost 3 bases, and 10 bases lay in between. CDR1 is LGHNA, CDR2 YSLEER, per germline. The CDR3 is CASSRAVNYNEQFF. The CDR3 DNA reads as TGCGCCAGCAGCCGGGCGGTGAACTACAATGAGCAGTTCTTC.

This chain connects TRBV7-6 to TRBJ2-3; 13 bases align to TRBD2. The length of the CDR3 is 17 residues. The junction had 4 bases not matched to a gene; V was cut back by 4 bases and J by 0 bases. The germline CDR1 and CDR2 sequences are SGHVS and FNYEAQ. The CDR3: CASSSRTSGGSTDTQYF. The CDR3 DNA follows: TGTGCCAGCAGCTCCCGGACTAGCGGGGGCAGCACAGATACGCAGTATTTT. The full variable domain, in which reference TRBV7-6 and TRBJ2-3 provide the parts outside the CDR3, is GAGVSQSPRYKVTKRGQDVALRCDPISGHVSLYWYRQALGQGPEFLTYFNYEAQQDKSGLPNDRFSAERPEGSISTLTIQRTEQRDSAMYRCASSSRTSGGSTDTQYFGPGTRLTVL.

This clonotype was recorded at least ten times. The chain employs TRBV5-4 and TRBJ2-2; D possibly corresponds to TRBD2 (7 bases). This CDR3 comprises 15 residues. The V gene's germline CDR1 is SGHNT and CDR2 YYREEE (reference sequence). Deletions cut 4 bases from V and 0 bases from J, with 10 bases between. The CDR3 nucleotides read TGTGCCAGCAGCGCGGGGGCAGCGAACACCGGGGAGCTGTTTTTT. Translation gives CASSAGAANTGELFF.

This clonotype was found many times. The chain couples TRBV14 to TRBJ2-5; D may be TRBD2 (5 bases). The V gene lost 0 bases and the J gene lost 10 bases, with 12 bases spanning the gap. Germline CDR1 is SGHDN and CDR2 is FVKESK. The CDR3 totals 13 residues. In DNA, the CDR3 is TGTGCCAGCAGCCAAGACAGGCCCCGGGACCAGTACTTC. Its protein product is CASSQDRPRDQYF.

The CDR3 DNA reads as TGCAGTGCTAGACGGCTAGCGGGGGCAGGGGATACGCAGTATTTT. Protein product: CSARRLAGAGDTQYF. This rearrangement joins TRBV20-1 to TRBJ2-3; the match to TRBD2 covers 10 bases. The V gene's germline CDR1 is DFQATT and CDR2 SNEGSKA (reference sequence). The CDR3 contains 15 residues. The J segment lost 6 bases and the V segment lost 2 bases, leaving 8 bases of the junction unmatched.

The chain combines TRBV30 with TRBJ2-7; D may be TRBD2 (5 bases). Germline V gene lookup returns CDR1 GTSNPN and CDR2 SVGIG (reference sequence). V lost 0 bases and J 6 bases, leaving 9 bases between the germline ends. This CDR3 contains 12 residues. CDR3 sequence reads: CAWSVSAGEQYF. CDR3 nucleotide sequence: TGTGCCTGGAGTGTATCGGCGGGCGAGCAGTACTTC.

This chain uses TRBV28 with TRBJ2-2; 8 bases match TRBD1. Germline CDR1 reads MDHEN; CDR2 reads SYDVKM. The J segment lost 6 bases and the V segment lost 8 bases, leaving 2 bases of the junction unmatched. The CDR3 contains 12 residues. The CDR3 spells CASGQGPGELFF. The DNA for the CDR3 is TGTGCCAGCGGACAGGGCCCCGGGGAGCTGTTTTTT.

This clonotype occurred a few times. CDR3 nucleotides: TGTGCCACCAGCTCCCCCACACGTGAGAACACTGAAGCTTTCTTT. It translates to CATSSPTRENTEAFF. The chain has TRBV15 and TRBJ1-1; D uncertain. Trimming left V 5 bases short and J 1 base short, with 14 bases between. Germline V gives CDR1 LNHNV, CDR2 YYDKDF (reference sequence). CDR3 length: 15 residues.

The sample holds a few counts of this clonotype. The CDR3 here is CASSFRKPLGQGNYGYTF. CDR3 DNA: TGTGCCAGCAGTTTTCGCAAGCCCCTGGGACAGGGCAACTATGGCTACACCTTC. The chain employs TRBV12-3 or TRBV12-4 and TRBJ1-2, with 9 bases that match TRBD1. The V gene end was trimmed by 3 bases and the J gene end by 2 bases; junction bases not matched to a gene: 13. The CDR3 spans 18 residues.

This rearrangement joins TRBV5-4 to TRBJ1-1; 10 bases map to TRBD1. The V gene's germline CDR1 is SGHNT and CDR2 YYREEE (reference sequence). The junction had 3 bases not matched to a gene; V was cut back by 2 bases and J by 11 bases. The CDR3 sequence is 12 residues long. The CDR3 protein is CASSFRGQGAFF. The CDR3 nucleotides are TGTGCCAGCAGCTTCCGGGGACAGGGGGCTTTCTTT.

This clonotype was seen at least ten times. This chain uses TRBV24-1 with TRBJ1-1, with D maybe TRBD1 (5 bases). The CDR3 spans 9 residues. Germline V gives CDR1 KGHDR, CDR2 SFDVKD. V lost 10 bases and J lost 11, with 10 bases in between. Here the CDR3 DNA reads TGTGCCACGCTGACAGTCGCTTTCTTT. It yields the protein CATLTVAFF.

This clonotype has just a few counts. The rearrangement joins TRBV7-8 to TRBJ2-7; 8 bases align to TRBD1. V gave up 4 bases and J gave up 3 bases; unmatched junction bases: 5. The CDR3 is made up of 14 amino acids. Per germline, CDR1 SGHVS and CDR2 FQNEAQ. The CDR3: CASSSQGAVYEQYF. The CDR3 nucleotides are TGTGCCAGCAGCTCGCAGGGGGCGGTCTACGAGCAGTACTTC.

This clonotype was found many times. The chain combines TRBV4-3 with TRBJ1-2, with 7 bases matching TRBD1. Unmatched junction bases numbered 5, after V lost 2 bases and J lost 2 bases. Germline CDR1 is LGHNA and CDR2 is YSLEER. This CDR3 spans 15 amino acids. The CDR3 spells CASSQSRGLNYGYTF. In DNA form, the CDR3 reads TGCGCCAGCAGCCAATCGAGGGGGCTAAACTATGGCTACACCTTC.

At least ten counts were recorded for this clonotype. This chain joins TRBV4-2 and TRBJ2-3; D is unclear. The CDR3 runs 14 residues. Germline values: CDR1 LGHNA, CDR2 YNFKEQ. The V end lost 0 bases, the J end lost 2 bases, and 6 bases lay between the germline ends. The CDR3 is CASSQETSTDTQYF. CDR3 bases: TGTGCCAGCAGCCAAGAGACTTCCACAGATACGCAGTATTTT.

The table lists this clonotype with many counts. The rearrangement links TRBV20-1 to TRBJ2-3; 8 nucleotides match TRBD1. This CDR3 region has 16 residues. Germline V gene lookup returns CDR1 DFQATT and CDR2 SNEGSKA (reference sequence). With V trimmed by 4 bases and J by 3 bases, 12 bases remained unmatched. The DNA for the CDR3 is TGCAGTGCTACAGGGCTCCGGGACAGGTGGACAGATACGCAGTATTTT. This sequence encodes CSATGLRDRWTDTQYF.

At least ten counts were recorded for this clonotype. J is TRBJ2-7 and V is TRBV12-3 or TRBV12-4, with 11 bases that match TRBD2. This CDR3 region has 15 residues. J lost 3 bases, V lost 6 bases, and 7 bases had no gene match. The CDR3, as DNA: TGTGCCAGCAGAACTACTAGCGGGGGATTCTACGAGCAGTACTTC. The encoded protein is CASRTTSGGFYEQYF.

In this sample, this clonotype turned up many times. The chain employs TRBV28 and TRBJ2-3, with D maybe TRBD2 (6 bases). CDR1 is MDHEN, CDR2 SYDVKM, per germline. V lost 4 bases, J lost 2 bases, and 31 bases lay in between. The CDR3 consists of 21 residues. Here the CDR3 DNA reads TGTGCCAGCAGTTCAGTCCTACCGGACGACGCAGCCTCGGGGGTCACAGATACGCAGTATTTT. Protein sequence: CASSSVLPDDAASGVTDTQYF.

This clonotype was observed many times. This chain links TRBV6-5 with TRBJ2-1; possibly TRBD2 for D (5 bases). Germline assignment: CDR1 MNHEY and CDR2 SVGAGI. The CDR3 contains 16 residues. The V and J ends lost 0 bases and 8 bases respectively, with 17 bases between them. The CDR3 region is CASSYSNFFGIDEQFF. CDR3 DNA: TGTGCCAGCAGTTACTCGAATTTCTTCGGGATCGATGAGCAGTTCTTC.

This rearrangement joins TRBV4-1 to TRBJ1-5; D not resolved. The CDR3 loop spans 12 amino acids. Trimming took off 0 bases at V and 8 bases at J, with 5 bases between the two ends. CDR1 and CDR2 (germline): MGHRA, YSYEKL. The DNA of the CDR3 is TGCGCCAGCAGCCAAGATGGGAAGCCCCAGCATTTT. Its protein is CASSQDGKPQHF.

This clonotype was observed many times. The CDR3 bases are TGTGCCAGCAGCTTAGCTGGGGCCAACGTCCTGACTTTC. This translates into CASSLAGANVLTF. The genes are TRBV11-2 and TRBJ2-6, with D uncertain. The CDR3 extends over 13 amino acids. Per germline, CDR1 SGHAT and CDR2 FQNNGV. V lost 1 base to trimming and J lost 2 bases, with 0 bases between them.